Detailed here is one T cell receptor (beta chain). Its target antigen remains unknown. No much larger clone exists at a distance of one base, and base qualities are not known. Per the germline V gene (reference sequence), GTSNPN is the CDR1 and SVGIG is the CDR2. V and J lose 3 bases and 4 bases, and a span of 15 bases separates them. Including the terminal cysteine and phenylalanine, the CDR3 comprises 14 residues. Only CDR3 DNA is held: 42 bases, read in frame from base 1. The data are from a study of blood T cell repertoires in COVID-19 (TCRdb year 2020). For context, the study as a whole: Samples covering the acute and convalescent phases of COVID-19 were provided by collaborators in the United States, Italy and Spain. The dataset comprised deeply sampled blood TCRbeta repertoires from subjects exposed to, actively infected with, or recovered from COVID-19. Nearly every sample came with metadata listing a de-identified subject ID, COVID-19 status, age in years and sex. The material from the prospective study consisted of cDNA or gDNA derived from T cells, B-cell-depleted T cells, or PBMCs. The samples were drawn from the first 160 participants of the ongoing ImmuneRACE study and from 950 to 1,500 subjects provided by 6 global collaborators. Where HLA class I and class II types were available, the types were taken from metadata supplied by the sample provider, not from assay-based typing. The repertoires were released in a freely available public database intended as a resource for research on the immune response to SARS-CoV-2.

At one collaborating source in Seattle, patients were enrolled during active infection and were followed longitudinally through the course of disease. Each collaborating institution followed its own protocols to collect whole blood in K2EDTA tubes. For TCRbeta analysis, collaborator samples were shipped as frozen whole blood, as isolated PBMCs, or as DNA extracted from either sample type. TCRbeta CDR3 regions were amplified from genomic DNA by means of the immunoSEQ Assay, a bias-controlled multiplex PCR. The published analysis was carried out like this. Nucleated cell counts per sample were estimated from amplification of reference gene primers within the assay. Sequence reads were collapsed and filtered to measure the absolute abundance of every unique TCRbeta CDR3 rearrangement. Productive Simpson clonality was computed per sample as the square root of Simpson's diversity index over productive rearrangements. Here the immuneACCESS table is served through TCRdb, limited to in-frame sequences with V and J called. Missing clones are a known gap in these copies; in checked studies unresolved V genes cover under half, and the rest lacks a known reason. The V and J calls and clone size come from that table; D and trimming were worked out from the DNA. This sample lists approximately 210,000 clones; around 80% were detected once. The ten largest clones capture under 12% of the sample.

Here is what the overall study found, with its caveats: Clinical and demographic metadata were provided uncurated, with the amount varying by source and participant.

The clonotype comes from a woman of 80 years or more with COVID-19, enrolled during active disease. The sequence is built from TRBV30 and TRBJ1-1; the D segment cannot be called with confidence. The source material was peripheral blood. The nucleotide sequence is given as TGTGCCTGGAGGGAGGAGGGTCGGGGCACTGAAGCTTTCTTT. This codes for CAWREEGRGTEAFF.